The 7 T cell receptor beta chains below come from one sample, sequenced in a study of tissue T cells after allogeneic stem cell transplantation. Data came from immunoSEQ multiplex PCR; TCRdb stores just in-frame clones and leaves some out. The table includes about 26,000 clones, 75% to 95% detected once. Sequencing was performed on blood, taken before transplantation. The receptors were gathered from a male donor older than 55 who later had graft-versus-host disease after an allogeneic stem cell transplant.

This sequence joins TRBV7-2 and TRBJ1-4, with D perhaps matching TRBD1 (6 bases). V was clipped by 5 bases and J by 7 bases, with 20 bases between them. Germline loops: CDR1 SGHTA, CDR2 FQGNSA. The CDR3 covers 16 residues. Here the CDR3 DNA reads TGTGCCAGCAGCCCCGGCGGGCAGGGGAGAGGTGAAAAACTGTTTTTT. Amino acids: CASSPGGQGRGEKLFF.

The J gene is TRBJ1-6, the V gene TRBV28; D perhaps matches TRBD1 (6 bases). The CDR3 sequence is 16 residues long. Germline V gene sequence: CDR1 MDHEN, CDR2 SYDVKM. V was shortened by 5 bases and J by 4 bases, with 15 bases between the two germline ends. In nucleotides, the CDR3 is TGTGCCAGCAGTCCTCTAACAGGGTTTTATAATTCACCCCTCCACTTT. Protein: CASSPLTGFYNSPLHF.

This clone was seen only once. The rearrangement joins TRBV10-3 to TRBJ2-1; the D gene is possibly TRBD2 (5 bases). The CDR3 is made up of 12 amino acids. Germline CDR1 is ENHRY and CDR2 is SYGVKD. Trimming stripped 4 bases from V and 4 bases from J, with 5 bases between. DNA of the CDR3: TGTGCCATCAGTGCGGGGTACAATGAGCAGTTCTTC. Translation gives CAISAGYNEQFF.

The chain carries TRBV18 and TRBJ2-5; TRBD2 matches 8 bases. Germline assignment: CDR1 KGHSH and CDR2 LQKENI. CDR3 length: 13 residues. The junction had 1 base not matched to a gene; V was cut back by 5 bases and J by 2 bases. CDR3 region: CASSGTRQETQYF. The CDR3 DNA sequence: TGTGCCAGCTCAGGGACTAGACAAGAGACCCAGTACTTC.

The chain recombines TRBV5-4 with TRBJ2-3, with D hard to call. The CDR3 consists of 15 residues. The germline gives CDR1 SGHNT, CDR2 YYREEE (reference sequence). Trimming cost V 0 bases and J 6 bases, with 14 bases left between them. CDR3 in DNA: TGTGCCAGCAGCTTGGGACTTCAAACCGTGGATACGCAGTATTTT. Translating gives CASSLGLQTVDTQYF.

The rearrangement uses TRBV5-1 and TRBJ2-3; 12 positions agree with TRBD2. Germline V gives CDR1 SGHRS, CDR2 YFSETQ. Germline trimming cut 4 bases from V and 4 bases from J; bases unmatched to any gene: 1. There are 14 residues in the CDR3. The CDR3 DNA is TGCGCCAGCAGCCTAGCGGGGGGGGCAGATACGCAGTATTTT. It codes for CASSLAGGADTQYF.

The CDR3 region is CASTAGGDNYGYTF. The CDR3 DNA reads as TGTGCCAGCACCGCCGGTGGGGATAACTATGGCTACACCTTC. The chain recombines TRBV5-4 with TRBJ1-2; D unclear. Trimming pared 6 bases from V and 1 base from J, leaving 13 bases between. Germline CDR1 and CDR2: SGHNT and YYREEE (reference sequence). The CDR3 is 14 residues long.